The source of this T cell receptor (beta chain) is a study of T cells in tumors after PD-1 blockade. On the study more broadly: Daily vismodegib 150 mg continued in a subset of anti-PD-1-treated patients.

Input was about 616 ng to 6,500 ng of genomic DNA from tumor or blood. Whole-study results and caveats: Some novel exhausted tumor clones appeared in pre-treatment blood, suggesting peripheral recruitment.

Method: immunoSEQ multiplex PCR; TCRdb's copy keeps in-frame clones and lacks some. The sample yields some 24,000 clones, about 84% seen once. Germline lookup yields CDR1 SGDLS and CDR2 YYNGEE. Between the trimmed V and J ends, which lost 0 bases and 0 bases, there was a span of 7 bases. This CDR3 comprises 14 residues. As for this clone: Its antigen is unidentified.

The V gene is TRBV9, the J gene TRBJ2-7; D may be TRBD1 (6 bases). The origin of this receptor is a human donor with basal cell carcinoma. This material consisted of PBMCs, taken after anti-PD-1 treatment. The CDR3 spells CASSVGTDSYEQYF. The CDR3 DNA is TGTGCCAGCAGCGTAGGGACAGACTCCTACGAGCAGTACTTC.